These 10 T cell receptor beta chains originate from one sample sequenced in a study of T-cell memory formation after mild COVID-19. MiXCR was run by TCRdb on the 5' RACE reads, yielding one entry per CDR3 protein. The sample shows approximately 250,000 distinct CDR3 sequences, approximately 15% of them seen only once. Sequences were obtained from PBMCs or a T cell subset sorted from them (not recorded which). These receptors were taken from a man aged 18 to 29 who had mild COVID-19 (a few samples of this study predate the infection). Cell type and time point are not known.

The V and J genes are TRBV11-1 and TRBJ2-7; 9 nucleotides match TRBD1. This CDR3 has 15 amino acids. Trimming removed 2 bases from V and 5 bases from J; junction bases left unmatched: 7. Germline V lookup: CDR1 SGHAT, CDR2 FQDESV (reference sequence). The DNA for the CDR3 is TGTGCCAGCAGCTTAACGGGACAGGGAACCCACGAGCAGTACGTC. It encodes CASSLTGQGTHEQYV.

This clonotype was observed a handful of times. The V call is TRBV29-1, the J call TRBJ2-7, with D possibly matching TRBD1 (5 bases). V lost 7 bases and J 5 bases, leaving 15 bases between the germline ends. The CDR3 extends over 12 amino acids. From germline, CDR1 is SQVTM and CDR2 ANQGSEA. CDR3 DNA sequence: TGCAGCGGCAAGGGGCAGTACCACGAGCAGTACTTC. Translation: CSGKGQYHEQYF.

This rearrangement joins TRBV25-1 to TRBJ1-2, with 7 bases lining up with TRBD1. Germline CDR1 and CDR2: MGHDK and SYGVNS. V lost 3 bases to trimming and J lost 8 bases; unmatched junction nucleotides: 9. The CDR3 sequence is 14 residues long. The CDR3 sequence is CASSDPGGSRGYTF. The CDR3 DNA follows: TGTGCCAGCAGTGACCCAGGGGGGAGCAGGGGCTACACCTTC.

V usage is TRBV29-1 and J usage is TRBJ1-2, with TRBD1 as a possible D gene (5 bases). V lost 7 bases and J lost 2, with 17 bases in between. The length of the CDR3 is 14 residues. CDR1 and CDR2 from the germline V gene are SQVTM and ANQGSEA. CDR3 coding DNA: TGCAGCGCCGAACGAGGGGTGGAGAACTATGGCTACACCTTC. This codes for CSAERGVENYGYTF.

The gene calls are TRBV7-9 and TRBJ2-5; possible D gene TRBD1, 6 bases. CDR1 is SEHNR, CDR2 FQNEAQ, per germline (reference sequence). Between the trimmed V and J ends, which lost 3 bases and 1 base, there was a span of 12 bases. The CDR3 has 15 residues. The CDR3 here is CASSFGTSPQETQYF. The CDR3 region has the DNA TGTGCCAGCAGCTTTGGGACATCACCCCAAGAGACCCAGTACTTC.

The chain is built from TRBV7-3 and TRBJ2-3; D gene unclear. This CDR3 contains 15 residues. Trimming took 2 bases from V and 6 from J, leaving 15 bases between them. Looked up from germline, CDR1 is SGHTA and CDR2 is FQGTGA. In DNA, the CDR3 is TGTGCCAGCAGCTTATCTTTGGGTGAATGGGATACGCAGTATTTT. This translates into CASSLSLGEWDTQYF.

This sequence joins TRBV4-3 and TRBJ1-2; D gene unclear. Germline CDR1 LGHNA, CDR2 YSLEER. V was pared by 2 bases and J by 7 bases, with 14 bases between. This CDR3 comprises 14 residues. Written as DNA, the CDR3 is TGCGCCAGCAGCCAAACGGCTTTTGAGGGTGGCTACACCTTC. Encoded protein: CASSQTAFEGGYTF.

This clonotype came up a few times. This chain joins TRBV4-2 and TRBJ2-5, with 9 bases lining up with TRBD2. The J segment lost 3 bases and the V segment lost 1 base, leaving 3 bases of the junction unmatched. The CDR3 sequence is 15 residues long. Germline assignment: CDR1 LGHNA and CDR2 YNFKEQ. CDR3 DNA sequence: TGTGCCAGCAGCCAAGGGCGACTAGCGGAAGAGACCCAGTACTTC. Protein: CASSQGRLAEETQYF.

This clonotype turned up a few times. The chain couples TRBV7-9 to TRBJ2-3; 8 positions agree with TRBD2. Germline V lookup: CDR1 SEHNR, CDR2 FQNEAQ (reference sequence). V lost 5 bases and J lost 4; bases outside the gene matches: 11. The CDR3 runs to 16 residues. The CDR3 loop is CASSPRRAGGSDTQYF. The CDR3 nucleotides are TGTGCCAGCAGCCCCCGGAGGGCGGGGGGTTCAGATACGCAGTATTTT.

V is TRBV27 and J is TRBJ2-5; D perhaps matches TRBD2 (5 bases). Trimming left V 5 bases short and J 4 bases short, with 17 bases between. The V gene's germline CDR1 is MNHEY and CDR2 SMNVEV (reference sequence). The CDR3 is 15 residues long. The CDR3 coding sequence is TGTGCCAGCAGTCAACTGGACTCTTCGTCAGAGACCCAGTACTTC. Amino acids: CASSQLDSSSETQYF.